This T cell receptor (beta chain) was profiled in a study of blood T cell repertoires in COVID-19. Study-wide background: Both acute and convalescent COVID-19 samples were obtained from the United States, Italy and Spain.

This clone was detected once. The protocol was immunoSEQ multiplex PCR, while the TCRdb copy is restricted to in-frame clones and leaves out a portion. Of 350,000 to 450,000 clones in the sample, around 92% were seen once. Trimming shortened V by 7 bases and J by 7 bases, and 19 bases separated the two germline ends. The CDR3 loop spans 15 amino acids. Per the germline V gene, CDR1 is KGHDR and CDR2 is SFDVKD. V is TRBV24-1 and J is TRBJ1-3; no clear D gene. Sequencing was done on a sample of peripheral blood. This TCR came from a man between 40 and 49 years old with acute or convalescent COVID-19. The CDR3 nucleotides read TGTGCCACCAGCGACCGCACACCCGGGGAGAACACCATATATTTT. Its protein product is CATSDRTPGENTIYF.